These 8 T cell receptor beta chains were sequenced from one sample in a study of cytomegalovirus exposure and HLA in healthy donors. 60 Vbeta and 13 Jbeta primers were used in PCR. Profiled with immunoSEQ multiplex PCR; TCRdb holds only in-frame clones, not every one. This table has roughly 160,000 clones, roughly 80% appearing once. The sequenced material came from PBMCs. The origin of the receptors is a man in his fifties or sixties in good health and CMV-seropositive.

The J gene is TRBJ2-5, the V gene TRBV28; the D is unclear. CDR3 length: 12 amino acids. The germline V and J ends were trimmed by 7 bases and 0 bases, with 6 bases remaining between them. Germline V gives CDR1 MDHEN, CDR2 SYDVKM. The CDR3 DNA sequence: TGTGCCAGCAATGGCAACCAAGAGACCCAGTACTTC. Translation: CASNGNQETQYF.

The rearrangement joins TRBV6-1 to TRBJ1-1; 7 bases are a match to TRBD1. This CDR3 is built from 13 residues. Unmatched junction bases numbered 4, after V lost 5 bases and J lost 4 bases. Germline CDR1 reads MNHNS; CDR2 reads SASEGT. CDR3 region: CASSTGASTEAFF. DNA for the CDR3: TGTGCCAGCAGTACAGGGGCTTCCACTGAAGCTTTCTTT.

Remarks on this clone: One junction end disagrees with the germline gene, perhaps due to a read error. The CDR3 loop is CASSEGISRWVF. CDR3 nucleotide sequence: TGTGCCAGCAGTGAAGGTATCAGCAGGTGGGTCTTC. The chain has TRBV6-1 and TRBJ2-1; D remains ambiguous. Germline assignment: CDR1 MNHNS and CDR2 SASEGT. The CDR3 length is 12 residues.

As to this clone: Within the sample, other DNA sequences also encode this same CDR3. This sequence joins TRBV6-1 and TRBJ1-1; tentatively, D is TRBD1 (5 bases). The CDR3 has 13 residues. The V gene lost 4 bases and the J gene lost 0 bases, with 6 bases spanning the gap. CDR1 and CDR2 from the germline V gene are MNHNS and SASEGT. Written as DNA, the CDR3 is TGTGCCAGCAGTGGACAGATGAACACTGAAGCTTTCTTT. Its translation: CASSGQMNTEAFF.

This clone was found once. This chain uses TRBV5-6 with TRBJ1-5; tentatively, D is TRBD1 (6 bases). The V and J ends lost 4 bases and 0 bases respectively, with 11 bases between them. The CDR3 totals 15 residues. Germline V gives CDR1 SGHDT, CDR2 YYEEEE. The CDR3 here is CASSLRGISNQPQHF. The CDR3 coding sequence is TGTGCCAGCAGCCTCAGGGGAATTAGCAATCAGCCCCAGCATTTT.

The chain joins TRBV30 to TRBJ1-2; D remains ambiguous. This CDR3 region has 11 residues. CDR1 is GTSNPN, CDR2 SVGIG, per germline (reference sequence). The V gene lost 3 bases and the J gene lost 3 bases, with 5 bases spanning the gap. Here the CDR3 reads CAWSRDYGYTF. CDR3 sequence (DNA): TGTGCCTGGAGCCGAGACTATGGCTACACCTTC.

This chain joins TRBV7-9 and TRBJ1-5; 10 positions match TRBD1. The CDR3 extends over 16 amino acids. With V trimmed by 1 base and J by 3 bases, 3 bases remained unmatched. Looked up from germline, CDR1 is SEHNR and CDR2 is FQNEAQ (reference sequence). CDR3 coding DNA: TGTGCCAGCAGCTTAGGGGACAGGGGACACAATCAGCCCCAGCATTTT. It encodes CASSLGDRGHNQPQHF.

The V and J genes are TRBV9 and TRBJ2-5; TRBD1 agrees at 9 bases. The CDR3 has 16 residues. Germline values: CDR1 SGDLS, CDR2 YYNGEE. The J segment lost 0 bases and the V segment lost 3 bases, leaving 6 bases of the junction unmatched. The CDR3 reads CASSDGTGSYQETQYF. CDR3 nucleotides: TGTGCCAGCAGCGACGGGACAGGGTCGTACCAAGAGACCCAGTACTTC.